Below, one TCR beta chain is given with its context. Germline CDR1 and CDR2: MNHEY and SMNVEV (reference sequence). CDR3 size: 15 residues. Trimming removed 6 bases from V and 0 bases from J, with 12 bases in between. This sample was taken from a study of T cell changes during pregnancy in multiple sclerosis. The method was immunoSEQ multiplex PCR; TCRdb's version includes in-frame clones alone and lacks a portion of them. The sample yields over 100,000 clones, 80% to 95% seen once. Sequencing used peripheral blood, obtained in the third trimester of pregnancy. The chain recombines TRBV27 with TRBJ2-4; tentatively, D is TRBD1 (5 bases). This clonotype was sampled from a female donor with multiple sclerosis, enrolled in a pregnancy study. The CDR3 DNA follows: TGTGCCAGCAGGCGGACAATTTTAGCCAAAAACATTCAGTACTTC. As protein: CASRRTILAKNIQYF.